This passage covers 4 T cell receptor beta chains from one sample sequenced in a study of tumor-infiltrating lymphocytes in oesophageal squamous cell carcinoma. TCRdb independently ran MiXCR on the PCR reads; one entry per CDR3 protein. Of 20,000 or so distinct CDR3 sequences listed, 30% to 35% are singletons. Sequencing was performed on esophageal tumor tissue. The source of these receptors is a female donor with esophageal squamous cell carcinoma.

This clonotype was observed many times. The chain links TRBV6-1 to TRBJ2-5; 9 nucleotides align to TRBD1. J gave up 5 bases and V 3 bases, and 7 bases lay outside the gene matches. The germline V gene encodes CDR1 MNHNS and CDR2 SASEGT. This CDR3 comprises 15 residues. The CDR3 sequence is CASSDLGQGEETQYF. The CDR3 nucleotides read TGTGCCAGCAGTGACCTGGGACAGGGTGAGGAGACCCAGTACTTC.

In this sample, this clonotype turned up a few times. This chain links TRBV20-1 with TRBJ2-5; D is possibly TRBD1 (8 bases). V lost 6 bases to trimming and J lost 5 bases, with 19 bases between them. Germline values: CDR1 DFQATT, CDR2 SNEGSKA (reference sequence). The CDR3 has 14 amino acids. The CDR3 DNA is TGCAGTGCCGAGCTACTACAGGGGGGGGAGACCCAGTACTTC. Protein product: CSAELLQGGETQYF.

Turning to this clonotype: Without the conserved terminal phenylalanine or tryptophan, this CDR3 likely stems from a read error. No DNA is shown, since the ends of the CDR3 on it are uncertain; the CDR3 is the one TCRdb lists. The chain links TRBV7-4 to TRBJ2-3; the table names TRBD2, a call not compared with the DNA. The CDR3 is 18 amino acids in total, end residues counted. Germline values: CDR1 SGHVT, CDR2 SQSDAQ. This chain's CDR3 is CASSFRDYQTPTSSTLGT.

This clonotype appeared many times. The V and J genes are TRBV5-7 and TRBJ1-3; TRBD1 matches 9 bases. TRBV5-7 is an open reading frame whose function is uncertain. J gave up 4 bases and V 1 base, and 9 bases lay outside the gene matches. The CDR3 contains 17 residues. The CDR3 DNA sequence: TGTGCCAGCAGCTTGAACAGGGGGCGCTTACTCGGAAACACCATATATTTT. Translating it yields CASSLNRGRLLGNTIYF.